The clone carrying this T cell receptor beta chain appeared a few times. Using RNA transcripts as the source, TCR beta CDR3 regions were amplified. First-round RT-PCR targeting the TCR CDR3 was performed with the HTBI primer set. Each CDR3 protein is one row after TCRdb ran MiXCR on the multiplex PCR reads. Counted here are roughly 500,000 distinct CDR3 sequences, around 42% occurring once; the ten biggest clones make up around a fifth. Germline V CDR1 and CDR2: MNHEY, SMNVEV (reference sequence). The J segment lost 5 bases and the V segment lost 6 bases, leaving 15 bases of the junction unmatched. The CDR3 runs to 16 residues. The data derive from a study of T cells in Graves' hyperthyroidism and ophthalmopathy. Diagnoses rested on clinical symptoms, serum thyroxine and TRAb, thyroid ultrasound and orbital computed tomography.

The sequenced sample was peripheral blood or thyroid tissue (not recorded which). This TCR derives from an adult woman with Graves' disease, either hyperthyroidism or ophthalmopathy (not recorded which). V usage is TRBV27 and J usage is TRBJ1-1; 7 bases are a match to TRBD1. As DNA, the CDR3 is TGTGCCAGCAGCGACAGGGTGACGTGGGAAAGTACTGAAGCTTTCTTT. This encodes CASSDRVTWESTEAFF.